This T cell receptor beta chain originates from a study of T cell changes during pregnancy in multiple sclerosis. Germline CDR1 SGHNT, CDR2 YYREEE (reference sequence). V shed 4 bases, J shed 10 bases, and the junction held 8 bases outside the gene matches. This CDR3 has 15 amino acids. Libraries were prepared by immunoSEQ multiplex PCR; TCRdb keeps only in-frame clonotypes and omits some of them. The sample records about 120,000 clones, 80% to 95% being singletons. The source of this sequence is a female donor with multiple sclerosis, enrolled in a pregnancy study. The chain uses TRBV5-4 and TRBJ2-1; TRBD2 agrees at 13 bases. The sequenced sample was peripheral blood, obtained before pregnancy. The CDR3: CASSPGLAGVGEQFF. CDR3 nucleotides: TGTGCCAGCAGCCCAGGACTAGCGGGAGTCGGGGAGCAGTTCTTC.